This is a list of T cell receptor beta chains from one sample in a study of CD8 T cells in Susac syndrome. TCRdb re-called the immunoSEQ multiplex PCR reads with MiXCR, one entry per CDR3 protein. The profile shows 150,000 to 160,000 distinct CDR3 sequences, just under 95% of them singletons. The sample was CD8+ T cells from PBMCs. Receptors originate from a human donor with multiple sclerosis. CDR3s include the opening cysteine and the closing phenylalanine or tryptophan. The order of the fields is V gene, D gene, J gene, clone size, CDR3 DNA, CDR3 protein. D genes are given only for firm matches. The listing skips clone size in some rows; elsewhere it reads once, few, many or a size class.

>TRBV28|-|TRBJ2-3|-
TGTGCCAGCAGTTTATCCGAGGGCACAGATACGCAGTATTTT
CASSLSEGTDTQYF
>TRBV20-1|TRBD1|TRBJ1-6|once
TGCAGTGCTAGAGATTATGCCGGGACAGATAATTCACCCCTCCACTTT
CSARDYAGTDNSPLHF
>TRBV5-1|-|TRBJ2-3|-
TGCGCCAGCAGCTTGGCCCTCCCAGATACGCAGTATTTT
CASSLALPDTQYF
>TRBV4-3|TRBD2|TRBJ2-2|-
TGCGCCAGCAGTCCGGGACTAGAGGGGACCGGGGAGCTGTTTTTT
CASSPGLEGTGELFF
>TRBV30|-|TRBJ2-6|-
TGTGCCTGGATTAATCGGGCCTTTTCGTCGCGAGGGACCAACGTCCTGACTTTC
CAWINRAFSSRGTNVLTF
>TRBV20-1|TRBD2|TRBJ2-1|-
TGCAGTGTTGGTGCGGGGGGGCTTGGTAATGAGCAGTTCTTC
CSVGAGGLGNEQFF
>TRBV28|-|TRBJ1-6|-
TGTGCCAGCAGTTTACCTAATTTAAATTCACCCCTCCACTTT
CASSLPNLNSPLHF
>TRBV7-2|-|TRBJ2-1|once
TGTGCCAGCAGCTTACCGAGGGACGATGAGCAGTTCTTC
CASSLPRDDEQFF
>TRBV7-6|TRBD2|TRBJ2-1|-
TGTGCCAGCAGCCGAGGCTACGGGACTAGCGTAGGGGTGTTGGATGAGCAGTTCTTC
CASSRGYGTSVGVLDEQFF
>TRBV28|-|TRBJ2-3|-
TGTGCCAGCAGTTCGGGGTATTCAGATACGCAGTATTTT
CASSSGYSDTQYF
>TRBV3-1|-|TRBJ2-5|-
TGTGCCAGCAGCCAAGAGGGGGTCAACACTCGGGTAGAGACCCAGTACTTC
CASSQEGVNTRVETQYF
>TRBV6-4|TRBD2|TRBJ2-3|-
TGTGCCAGCAGTGCTGCTAGCGGGGGCACAGATACGCAGTATTTT
CASSAASGGTDTQYF
>TRBV6-1|-|TRBJ2-1|-
TGTGCCAGCAGTGAATTTCTCCAGCATGTATCCTACAATGAGCAGTTCTTC
CASSEFLQHVSYNEQFF
>TRBV5-1|-|TRBJ1-1|-
TGCGCCAGCAGCAACAGACAGATGAACACTGAAGCTTTCTTT
CASSNRQMNTEAFF
>TRBV10-3|TRBD2|TRBJ2-7|-
TGTGCCATCAGTGCCGAGCGGGGGTACGAGCAGTACTTC
CAISAERGYEQYF
>TRBV12-3/TRBV12-4|TRBD1|TRBJ2-6|-
TGTGCCAGCACCCTGGCAGGACAGGGGTTTCGCTCTGGGGCCAACGTCCTGACTTTC
CASTLAGQGFRSGANVLTF
>TRBV6-6|-|TRBJ1-1|once
TGTGCCAGCAGTTACTTCGTCGGGATCTCTGAAGCTTTCTTT
CASSYFVGISEAFF
>TRBV29-1|-|TRBJ2-7|-
TGCAGCGTTCCCGGGACACGGACCTACGAGCAGTACTTC
CSVPGTRTYEQYF
>TRBV2|TRBD1|TRBJ1-2|-
TGTGCCAGCAGGTCGGGGACAGGGGTACTTAACTATGGCTACACCTTC
CASRSGTGVLNYGYTF
>TRBV12-3/TRBV12-4|TRBD2|TRBJ2-5|-
TGTGCCAGCAGTCCCCCGGGGGGGACCGGTCAAGAGACCCAGTACTTC
CASSPPGGTGQETQYF
>TRBV9|-|TRBJ2-1|-
TGTGCCAGCACCAGTAACGGAAATGAGCAGTTCTTC
CASTSNGNEQFF
>TRBV13|-|TRBJ1-2|few
TGTGCCAGCAGCTTAGGCCGAGGAGCTAACTATGGCTACACCTTC
CASSLGRGANYGYTF
>TRBV9|-|TRBJ2-1|-
TGTGCCAGCAGCGCACCGGGAACAGGGAATGAGCAGTTCTTC
CASSAPGTGNEQFF
>TRBV30|-|TRBJ1-4|-
TGTGCCTGGAGCGGGACTTTCTGGGGTGAAAAACTGTTTTTT
CAWSGTFWGEKLFF
>TRBV20-1|TRBD2|TRBJ2-3|-
TGCAGTGCTAGTCTAGCGGGGGGTAAAGATACGCAGTATTTT
CSASLAGGKDTQYF
>TRBV3-1|-|TRBJ2-5|-
TGTGCCAGCAGCCAAGTTTTCGGGGCTCAAGAGACCCAGTACTTC
CASSQVFGAQETQYF
>TRBV5-1|-|TRBJ1-5|-
TGCGCCAGCAGCTTGGAGGGGGATCGGCCCCAGCATTTT
CASSLEGDRPQHF
>TRBV7-9|-|TRBJ1-2|-
TGTGCCAGCAGGCCGGGAGGGCGTACCTATGGCTACACCTTC
CASRPGGRTYGYTF
>TRBV9|TRBD1|TRBJ1-1|-
TGTGCCAGCAGCGCCCGACAGGGGGAGGGAACATCTGAAGCTTTCTTT
CASSARQGEGTSEAFF
>TRBV19|TRBD1|TRBJ1-5|-
TGTGCCAGTCGGACAGGGGAGAATCAGCCCCAGCATTTT
CASRTGENQPQHF
>TRBV27|TRBD2|TRBJ2-1|-
TGTGCCAGCAGACCTAGCGGGGCGAGGAATGAGCAGTTCTTC
CASRPSGARNEQFF
>TRBV4-2|-|TRBJ2-3|-
TGTGCCAGCAGCCAAGAGGATCCGGTTAGGGGAGATACGCAGTATTTT
CASSQEDPVRGDTQYF
>TRBV30|-|TRBJ1-2|-
TGTGCCTGGAGTGGTGGGGCACAGGGAACCAACTATGGCTACACCTTC
CAWSGGAQGTNYGYTF
>TRBV28|-|TRBJ2-7|-
TGTGCCAGCAGTCTGGGCAGGGGACGGGAGCAGTACTTC
CASSLGRGREQYF
>TRBV18|-|TRBJ1-5|once
TGTGCCAGCTCACCCACAGGGAACAATCAGCCCCAGCATTTT
CASSPTGNNQPQHF
>TRBV29-1|-|TRBJ2-1|-
TGCAGCGTTGAAGGTTACCGGGGGCAAACCTACAATGAGCAGTTCTTC
CSVEGYRGQTYNEQFF
>TRBV20-1|TRBD1|TRBJ1-3|-
TGCAGTGCTAGAGCGACAGGGCTCAACACCATATATTTT
CSARATGLNTIYF
>TRBV20-1|TRBD1|TRBJ1-5|-
TGCAGTGCGTACAGACAGGGGAGATTGGGCAATCAGCCCCAGCATTTT
CSAYRQGRLGNQPQHF
>TRBV29-1|-|TRBJ2-3|-
TGCAGCGTTGAACCCGGCAAAAGGCGTGGAGATACGCAGTATTTT
CSVEPGKRRGDTQYF
>TRBV2|TRBD1|TRBJ1-5|-
TGTGCCAGCAGGGACAGGGAGGAGCAGCCCCAGCATTTT
CASRDREEQPQHF
>TRBV4-2|-|TRBJ1-1|-
TGTGCCAGCAGCCAAACTGTTGGGGGCCTAGAAGCTTTCTTT
CASSQTVGGLEAFF
>TRBV12-3/TRBV12-4|-|TRBJ1-6|-
TGTGCCAGCAGTTTAAAAAATTCACCCCTCCACTTT
CASSLKNSPLHF
>TRBV9|-|TRBJ2-3|-
TGTGCCAGCAGCTCCGGACAGAACACAGATACGCAGTATTTT
CASSSGQNTDTQYF
>TRBV3-1|-|TRBJ1-1|-
TGTGCCAGCAGCCAAGACGGCAGCAACACTGAAGCTTTCTTT
CASSQDGSNTEAFF
>TRBV15|-|TRBJ1-2|-
TGTGCCACCAGCAGAGATCTGGGACAAGGGATTGGCTACACCTTC
CATSRDLGQGIGYTF